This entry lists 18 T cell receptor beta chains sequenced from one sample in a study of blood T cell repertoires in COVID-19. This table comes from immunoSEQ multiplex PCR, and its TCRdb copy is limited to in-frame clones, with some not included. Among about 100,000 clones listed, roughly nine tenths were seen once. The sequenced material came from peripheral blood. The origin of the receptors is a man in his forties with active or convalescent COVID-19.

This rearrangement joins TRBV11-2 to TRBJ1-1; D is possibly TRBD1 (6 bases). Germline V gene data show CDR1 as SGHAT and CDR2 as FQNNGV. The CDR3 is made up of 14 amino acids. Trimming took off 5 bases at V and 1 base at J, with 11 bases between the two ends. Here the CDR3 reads CASSTGTRNTEAFF. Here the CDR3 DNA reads TGTGCCAGCAGCACCGGGACAAGGAACACTGAAGCTTTCTTT. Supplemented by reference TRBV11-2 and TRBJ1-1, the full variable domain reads EAGVAQSPRYKIIEKRQSVAFWCNPISGHATLYWYQQILGQGPKLLIQFQNNGVVDDSQLPKDRFSAERLKGVDSTLKIQPAKLEDSAVYLCASSTGTRNTEAFFGQGTRLTVV.

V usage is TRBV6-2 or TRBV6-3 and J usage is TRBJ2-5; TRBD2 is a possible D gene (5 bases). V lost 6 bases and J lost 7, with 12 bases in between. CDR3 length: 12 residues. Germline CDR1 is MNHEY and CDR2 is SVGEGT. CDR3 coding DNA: TGTGCCAGCAGCTGGGCCGGAGGGACCCAGTACTTC. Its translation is CASSWAGGTQYF.

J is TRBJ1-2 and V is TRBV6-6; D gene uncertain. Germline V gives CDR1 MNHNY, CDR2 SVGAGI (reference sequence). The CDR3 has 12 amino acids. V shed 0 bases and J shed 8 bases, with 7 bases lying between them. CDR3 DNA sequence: TGTGCCAGCAGTTACTCTCTTTTCGGCTACACCTTC. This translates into CASSYSLFGYTF.

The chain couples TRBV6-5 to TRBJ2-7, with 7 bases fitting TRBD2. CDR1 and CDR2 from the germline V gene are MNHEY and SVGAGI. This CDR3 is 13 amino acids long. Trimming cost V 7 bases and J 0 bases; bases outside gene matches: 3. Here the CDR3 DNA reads TGTGCCAGCACGGCTAGCGGCTCCTACGAGCAGTACTTC. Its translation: CASTASGSYEQYF.

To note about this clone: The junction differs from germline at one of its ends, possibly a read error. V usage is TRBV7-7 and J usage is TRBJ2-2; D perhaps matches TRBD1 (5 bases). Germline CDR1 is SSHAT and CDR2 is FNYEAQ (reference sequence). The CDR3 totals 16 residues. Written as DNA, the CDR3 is TGTGCTAGCAGCCGAGGACATTTAGCGAACACCGGGGAGCTGTTTTTT. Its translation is CASSRGHLANTGELFF.

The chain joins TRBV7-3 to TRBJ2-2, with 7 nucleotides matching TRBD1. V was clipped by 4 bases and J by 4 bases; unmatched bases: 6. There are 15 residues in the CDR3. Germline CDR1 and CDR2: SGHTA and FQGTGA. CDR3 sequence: CASSSRAGGTGELFF. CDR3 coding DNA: TGTGCCAGCAGCTCGAGAGCAGGGGGCACCGGGGAGCTGTTTTTT.

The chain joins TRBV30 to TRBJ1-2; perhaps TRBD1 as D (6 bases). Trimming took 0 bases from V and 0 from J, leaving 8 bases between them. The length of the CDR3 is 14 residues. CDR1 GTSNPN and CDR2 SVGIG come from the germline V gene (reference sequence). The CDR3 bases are TGTGCCTGGAGTGTACAGGGTCCTAACTATGGCTACACCTTC. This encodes CAWSVQGPNYGYTF.

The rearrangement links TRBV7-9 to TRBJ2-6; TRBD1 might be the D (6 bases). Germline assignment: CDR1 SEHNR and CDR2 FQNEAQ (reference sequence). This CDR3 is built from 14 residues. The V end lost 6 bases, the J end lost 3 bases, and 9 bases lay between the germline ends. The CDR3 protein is CASRDSRGANVLTF. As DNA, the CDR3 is TGTGCCAGCAGGGACAGTCGTGGGGCCAACGTCCTGACTTTC. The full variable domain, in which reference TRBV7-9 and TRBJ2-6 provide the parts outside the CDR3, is DTGVSQNPRHKITKRGQNVTFRCDPISEHNRLYWYRQTLGQGPEFLTYFQNEAQLEKSRLLSDRFSAERPKGSFSTLEIQRTEQGDSAMYLCASRDSRGANVLTFGAGSRLTVL.

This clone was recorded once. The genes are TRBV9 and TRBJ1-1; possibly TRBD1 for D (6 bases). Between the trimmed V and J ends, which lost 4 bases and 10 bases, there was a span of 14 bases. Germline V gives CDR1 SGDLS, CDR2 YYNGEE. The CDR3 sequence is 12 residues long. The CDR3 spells CASSQDGGAAFF. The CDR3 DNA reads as TGTGCCAGCAGCCAAGATGGGGGGGCAGCTTTCTTT.

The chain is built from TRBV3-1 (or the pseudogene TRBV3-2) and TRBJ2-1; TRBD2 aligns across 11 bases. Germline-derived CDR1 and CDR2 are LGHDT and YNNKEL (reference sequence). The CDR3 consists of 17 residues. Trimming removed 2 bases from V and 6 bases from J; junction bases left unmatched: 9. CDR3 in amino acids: CASSQTALAGVVNEQFF. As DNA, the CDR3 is TGTGCCAGCAGCCAAACGGCACTAGCGGGAGTAGTCAATGAGCAGTTCTTC.

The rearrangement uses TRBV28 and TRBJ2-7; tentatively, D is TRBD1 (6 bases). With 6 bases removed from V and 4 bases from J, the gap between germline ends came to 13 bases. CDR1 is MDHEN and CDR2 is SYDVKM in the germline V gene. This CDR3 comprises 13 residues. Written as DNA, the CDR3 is TGTGCCAGCAGACGTCCAGGGGTGTACGAGCAGTACTTC. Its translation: CASRRPGVYEQYF.

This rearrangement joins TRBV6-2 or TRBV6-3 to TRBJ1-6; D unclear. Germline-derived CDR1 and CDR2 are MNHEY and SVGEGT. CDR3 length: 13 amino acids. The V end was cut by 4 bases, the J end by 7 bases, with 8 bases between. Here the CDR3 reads CASSSSSNSPLHF. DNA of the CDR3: TGTGCCAGCAGTTCGAGTAGCAATTCACCCCTCCACTTT.

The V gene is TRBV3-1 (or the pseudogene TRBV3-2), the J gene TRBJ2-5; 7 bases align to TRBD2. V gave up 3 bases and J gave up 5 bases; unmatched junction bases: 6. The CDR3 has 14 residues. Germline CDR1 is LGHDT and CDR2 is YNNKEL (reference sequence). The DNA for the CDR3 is TGTGCCAGCAGCCAGGCGGGAGCGGGGGAGACCCAGTACTTC. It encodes CASSQAGAGETQYF.

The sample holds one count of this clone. The CDR3 nucleotides read TGCAGTGCTAGTATAGGCAATCAGCCCCAGCATTTT. Its protein product is CSASIGNQPQHF. The rearrangement joins TRBV20-1 to TRBJ1-5; no clear D. Germline assignment: CDR1 DFQATT and CDR2 SNEGSKA (reference sequence). The V gene lost 3 bases and the J gene lost 2 bases, with 5 bases spanning the gap. This CDR3 contains 12 residues.

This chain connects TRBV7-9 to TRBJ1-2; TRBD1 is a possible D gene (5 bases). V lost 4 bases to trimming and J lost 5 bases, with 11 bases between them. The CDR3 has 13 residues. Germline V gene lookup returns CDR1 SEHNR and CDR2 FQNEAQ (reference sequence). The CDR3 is CASSSGGVYGYTF. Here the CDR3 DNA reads TGTGCCAGCAGCTCGGGGGGTGTGTATGGCTACACCTTC. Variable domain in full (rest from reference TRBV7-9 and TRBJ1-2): DTGVSQNPRHKITKRGQNVTFRCDPISEHNRLYWYRQTLGQGPEFLTYFQNEAQLEKSRLLSDRFSAERPKGSFSTLEIQRTEQGDSAMYLCASSSGGVYGYTFGSGTRLTVV.

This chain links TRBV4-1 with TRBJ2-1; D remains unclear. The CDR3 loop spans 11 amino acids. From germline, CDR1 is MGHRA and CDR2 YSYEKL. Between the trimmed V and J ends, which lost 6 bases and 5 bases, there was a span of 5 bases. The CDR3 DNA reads TGCGCCAGCAGTCTAAACAATGAGCAGTTCTTC. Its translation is CASSLNNEQFF.

The CDR3 protein is CASSNPPGSYYNEQFF. CDR3 DNA sequence: TGTGCCAGCAGCAACCCCCCGGGATCCTACTACAATGAGCAGTTCTTC. V is TRBV21-1 and J is TRBJ2-1; the table's D call, TRBD2, was not checked against the DNA. TRBV21-1 is designated a pseudogene. The length of the CDR3 is 16 residues.

CDR3 sequence (DNA): TGTGCCAGCAGCTGGGGGGTAGCGGGCGGGGACGAGCAGTACTTC. This encodes CASSWGVAGGDEQYF. The chain links TRBV5-4 to TRBJ2-7; 7 bases are a match to TRBD2. V lost 3 bases, J lost 5 bases, and 11 bases stayed unmatched. The CDR3 loop spans 15 amino acids. The germline gives CDR1 SGHNT, CDR2 YYREEE (reference sequence).